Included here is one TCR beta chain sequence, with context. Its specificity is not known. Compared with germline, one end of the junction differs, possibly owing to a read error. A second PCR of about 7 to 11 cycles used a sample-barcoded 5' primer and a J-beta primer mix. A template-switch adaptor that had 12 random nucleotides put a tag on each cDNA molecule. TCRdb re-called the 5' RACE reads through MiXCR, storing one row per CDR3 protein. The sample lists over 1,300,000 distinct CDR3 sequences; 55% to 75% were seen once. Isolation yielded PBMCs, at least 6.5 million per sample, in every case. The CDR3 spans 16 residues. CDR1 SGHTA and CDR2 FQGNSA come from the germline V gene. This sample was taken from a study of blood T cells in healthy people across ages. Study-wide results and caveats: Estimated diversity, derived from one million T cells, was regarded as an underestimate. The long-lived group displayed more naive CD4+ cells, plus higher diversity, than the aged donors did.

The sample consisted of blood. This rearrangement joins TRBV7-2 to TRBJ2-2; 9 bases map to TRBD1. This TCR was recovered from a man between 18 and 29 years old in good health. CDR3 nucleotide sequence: TGTGCCAGCAGCTACCTACCGGGACAGGGTCCCGGGGAGTTGTTTTTT. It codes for CASSYLPGQGPGELFF.